This T cell receptor beta chain came from a study of CD4 and CD8 cells across lung adenocarcinoma regions. TCRdb analysed the PCR reads with MiXCR anew, one entry per CDR3 protein. The sample lists roughly 12,000 distinct CDR3 sequences, roughly 56% seen once, with around 34% in the top ten. Localized lung adenocarcinoma, a non-small cell lung cancer, affected the donors. Germline V lookup: CDR1 MNHNS, CDR2 SASEGT. This CDR3 has 15 residues. The sequence derives from a female donor with lung adenocarcinoma. The CD4 and CD8 labels of this study may be unreliable. Material for sequencing was CD8+ T cells from the margin of a lung tumor. The chain joins TRBV6-1 to TRBJ2-5, with 13 nucleotides matching TRBD2. The end of the DNA fits TRBJ2-7 better, so the J call may be wrong. The CDR3 DNA follows: TGTGCCAGCAGACTTGGACTAGCGGGAGTGTACGAGCAGTACTTC. Residues: CASRLGLAGVYEQYF.